This TCR beta chain was obtained from a study of graft-versus-host responses after intestinal transplantation (dated by TCRdb to about 2021). Background on the whole study: The transplants that recipients got were multivisceral, liver-intestinal, or isolated intestinal. Every recipient was given anti-thymocyte globulin induction, then maintenance tacrolimus and steroids for 3 to 4 years. Bulk TCR-beta CDR3 sequencing was used to track graft-versus-host and host-versus-graft alloreactive T cell clones in the graft, circulation and bone marrow after intestinal transplantation. Alloreactive clones were identified by sequencing pre-transplant mixed lymphocyte reaction products and comparing them with unstimulated pre-transplant donor and recipient T cells. The cohort enrolled about two dozen intestinal transplant recipients, one of whom was a retransplant, and a few patients without pretransplant specimens were excluded. Donor T cell macrochimerism was defined as a peak of at least 4% donor T cells among recipient peripheral blood mononuclear cells. Instead of going to the commercial service, samples from a few later patients were sequenced in-house on an Illumina MiSeq and processed with MiXCR.

Blood samples were collected up to 4 times in the first month after transplant and then at least monthly when available. Paper-wide results and their limitations: GvH clones were detected in recipient bone marrow, and some of these GvH clones were observed earlier in ileal mucosa or blood, consistent with an intestinal mucosal origin. Peak levels of circulating GvH clones were associated with declines in HvG clones early after transplant. In patients with donor T cell macrochimerism, the allografts had high GvH to HvG T cell clonal ratios. The conclusions were limited by the relatively low number and heterogeneity of the intestinal transplant patients.

The library relied on the immunoSEQ multiplex PCR assay. Adaptive Biotechnologies carried out high-throughput TCR-beta CDR3 sequencing of genomic DNA for most patients. The paper's data handling went like this. TCR sequencing data for some 19 patients were retrieved from Adaptive's ImmunoSEQ software; three other patients were processed with MiXCR and VDJtools. Because the origin of CDR3 nucleotide sequences shared between donor and recipient could not be assigned, those sequences were removed. At least 2-fold expansion over unstimulated cells and a minimum CFSE-low frequency of 0.002% (template counts) or 0.001% (read counts) were required for clones to be classified as alloreactive. Mappable clones were those detected in sequenced pre-transplant spleen, lymph node, or MLR CFSE-low populations of the donor or recipient. Cumulative frequency of alloreactive clones was calculated as a percentage of all sequences weighted by copy number. TCRdb carries this immuneACCESS record with in-frame sequences only. Its versions omit some clonotypes, under half of them owing to an unresolved V gene in the studies checked, with the rest unexplained. The V and J calls and clone size come from that table; D and trimming were worked out from the DNA. Recorded for this sample are about 97,000 clones; about nine tenths of them occurred a single time. The top ten clones comprise roughly 16% of the sample.

Of note for this clone: The specificity of this receptor is unknown. No much larger clone exists at a distance of one base, and base qualities are not known.

This clonotype was obtained from a human patient who received an intestinal transplant, so some T cells may come from the graft donor. The specimen comprised PBMCs, sampled around 68 weeks after intestinal transplant.

The CDR3 is CASSSTSGAIETQYF. The nucleotides read TGTGCCAGCAGCTCGACTAGCGGGGCTATAGAGACCCAGTACTTC. The rearranged chain carries TRBV9 and TRBJ2-5; TRBD2 aligns with 11 central bases. The germline V gene yields SGDLS for CDR1 and YYNGEE for CDR2. For this chain, trimming is 4 bases at the V end and 4 bases at the J end, and the number of junction bases without a gene match is 6. From its cysteine to its phenylalanine, the CDR3 spans 15 amino acids. Left in the record is the CDR3 DNA by itself, 45 bases read in frame from the first base.